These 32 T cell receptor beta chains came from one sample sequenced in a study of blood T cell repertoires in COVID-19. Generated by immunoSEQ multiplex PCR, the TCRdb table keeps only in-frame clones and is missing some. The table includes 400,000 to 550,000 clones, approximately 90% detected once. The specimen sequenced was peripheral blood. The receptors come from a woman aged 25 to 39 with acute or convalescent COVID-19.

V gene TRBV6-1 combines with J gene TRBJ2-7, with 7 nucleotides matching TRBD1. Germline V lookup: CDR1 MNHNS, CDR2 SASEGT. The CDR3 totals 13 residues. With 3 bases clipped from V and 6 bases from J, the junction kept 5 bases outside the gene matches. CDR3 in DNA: TGTGCCAGCAGTGAGACAGGGTATCGCGAGCAGTACTTC. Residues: CASSETGYREQYF.

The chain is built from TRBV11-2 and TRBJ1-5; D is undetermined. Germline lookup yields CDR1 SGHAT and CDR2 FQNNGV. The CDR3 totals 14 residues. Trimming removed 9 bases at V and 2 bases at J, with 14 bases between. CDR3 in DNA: TGTGCCAGTACGGAGGGTGTCGGCAATCAGCCCCAGCATTTT. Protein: CASTEGVGNQPQHF.

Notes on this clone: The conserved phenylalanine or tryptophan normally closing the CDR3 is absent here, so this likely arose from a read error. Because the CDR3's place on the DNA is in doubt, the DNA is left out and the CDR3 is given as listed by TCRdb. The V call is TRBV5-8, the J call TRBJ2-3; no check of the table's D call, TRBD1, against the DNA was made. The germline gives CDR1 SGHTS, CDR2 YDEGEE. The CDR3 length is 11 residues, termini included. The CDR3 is CASSLIRGRAS.

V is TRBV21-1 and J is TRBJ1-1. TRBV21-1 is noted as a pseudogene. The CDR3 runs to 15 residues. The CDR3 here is CASSRSRGGWTEAFF. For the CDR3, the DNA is TGTGCCAGCAGCAGGAGTCGGGGGGGGTGGACTGAAGCTTTCTTT.

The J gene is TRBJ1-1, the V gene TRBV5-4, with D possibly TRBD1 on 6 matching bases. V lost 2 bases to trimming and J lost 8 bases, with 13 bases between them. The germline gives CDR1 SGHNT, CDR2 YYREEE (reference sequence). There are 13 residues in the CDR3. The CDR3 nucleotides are TGTGCCAGCAGCTTTTTCAGAGGGACAGAAGCTTTCTTT. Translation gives CASSFFRGTEAFF.

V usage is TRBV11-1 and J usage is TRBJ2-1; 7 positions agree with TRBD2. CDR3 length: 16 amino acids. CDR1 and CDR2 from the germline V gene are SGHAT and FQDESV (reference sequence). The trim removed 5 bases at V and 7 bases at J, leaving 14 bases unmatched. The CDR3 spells CASSPDRGGVQNEQFF. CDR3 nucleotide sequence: TGTGCCAGCAGCCCTGACCGGGGAGGGGTACAGAATGAGCAGTTCTTC.

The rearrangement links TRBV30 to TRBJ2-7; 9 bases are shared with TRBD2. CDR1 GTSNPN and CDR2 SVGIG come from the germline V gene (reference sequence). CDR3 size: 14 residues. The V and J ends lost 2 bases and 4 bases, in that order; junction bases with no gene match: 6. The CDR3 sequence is CAWSPGTSIYEQYF. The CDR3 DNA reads TGTGCCTGGAGTCCAGGGACTAGCATTTACGAGCAGTACTTC.

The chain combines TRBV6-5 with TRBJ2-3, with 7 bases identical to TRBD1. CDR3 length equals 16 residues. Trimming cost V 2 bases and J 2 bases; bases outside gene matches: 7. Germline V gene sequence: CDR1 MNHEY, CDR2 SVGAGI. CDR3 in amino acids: CASSYQNQGVTDTQYF. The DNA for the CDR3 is TGTGCCAGCAGTTACCAGAACCAGGGGGTCACAGATACGCAGTATTTT.

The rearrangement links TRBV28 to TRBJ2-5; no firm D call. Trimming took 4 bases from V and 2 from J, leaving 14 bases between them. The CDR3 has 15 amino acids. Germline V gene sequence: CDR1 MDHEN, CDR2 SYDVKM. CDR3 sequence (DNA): TGTGCCAGCAGTTCCCCTAGGCCGTGGCAAGAGACCCAGTACTTC. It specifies CASSSPRPWQETQYF.

The CDR3 DNA sequence: TGTGCCAGCAGTTTGTCTGGAGGGGACAACTATGGCTACACCTTC. Amino acids: CASSLSGGDNYGYTF. The chain is built from TRBV27 and TRBJ1-2, with D tentatively TRBD1 (5 bases). There are 15 residues in the CDR3. Germline V gene data show CDR1 as MNHEY and CDR2 as SMNVEV (reference sequence). Trimming took 3 bases from V and 2 from J, leaving 13 bases between them.

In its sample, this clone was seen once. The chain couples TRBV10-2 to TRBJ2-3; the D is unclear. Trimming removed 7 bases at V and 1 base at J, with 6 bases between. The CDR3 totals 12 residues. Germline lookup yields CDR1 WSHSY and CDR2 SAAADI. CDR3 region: CASTHRTDTQYF. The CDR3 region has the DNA TGCGCCAGCACCCATCGCACAGATACGCAGTATTTT.

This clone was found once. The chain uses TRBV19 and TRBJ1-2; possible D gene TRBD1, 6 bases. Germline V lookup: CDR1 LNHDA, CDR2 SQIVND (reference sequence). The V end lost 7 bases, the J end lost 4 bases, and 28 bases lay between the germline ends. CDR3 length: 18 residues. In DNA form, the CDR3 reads TGTGCCAGTACCCCGATAATCCCTGCGGGGGGGCCTTCCTATGGCTACACCTTC. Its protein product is CASTPIIPAGGPSYGYTF. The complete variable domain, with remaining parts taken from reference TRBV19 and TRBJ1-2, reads DGGITQSPKYLFRKEGQNVTLSCEQNLNHDAMYWYRQDPGQGLRLIYYSQIVNDFQKGDIAEGYSVSREKKESFPLTVTSAQKNPTAFYLCASTPIIPAGGPSYGYTFGSGTRLTVV.

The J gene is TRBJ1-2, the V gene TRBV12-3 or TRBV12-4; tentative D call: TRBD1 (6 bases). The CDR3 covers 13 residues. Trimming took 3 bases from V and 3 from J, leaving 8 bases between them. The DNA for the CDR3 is TGTGCCAGCAGTTTTGCAGGGGACTATGGCTACACCTTC. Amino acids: CASSFAGDYGYTF.

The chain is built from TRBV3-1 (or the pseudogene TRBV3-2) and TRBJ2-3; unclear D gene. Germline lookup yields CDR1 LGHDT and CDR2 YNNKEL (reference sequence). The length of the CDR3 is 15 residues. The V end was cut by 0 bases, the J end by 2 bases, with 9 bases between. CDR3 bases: TGTGCCAGCAGCCAAGATCAGGCCGCCACAGATACGCAGTATTTT. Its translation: CASSQDQAATDTQYF.

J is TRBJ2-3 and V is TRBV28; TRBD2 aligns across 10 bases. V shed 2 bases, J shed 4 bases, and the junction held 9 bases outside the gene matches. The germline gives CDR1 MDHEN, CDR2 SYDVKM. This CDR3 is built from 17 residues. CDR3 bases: TGTGCCAGCAGTTTAACTAGCGGGGCAAGGCGGGCAGATACGCAGTATTTT. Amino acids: CASSLTSGARRADTQYF.

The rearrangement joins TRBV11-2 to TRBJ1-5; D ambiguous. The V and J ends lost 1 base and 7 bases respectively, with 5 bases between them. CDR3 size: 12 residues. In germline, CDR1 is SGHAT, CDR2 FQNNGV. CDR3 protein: CASSLAGQPQHF. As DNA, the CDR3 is TGTGCCAGCAGCTTAGCGGGGCAGCCCCAGCATTTT.

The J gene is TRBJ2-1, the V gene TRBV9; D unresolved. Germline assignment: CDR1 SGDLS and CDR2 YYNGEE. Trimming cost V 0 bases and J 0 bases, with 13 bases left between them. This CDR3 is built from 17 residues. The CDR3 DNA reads TGTGCCAGCAGCGTAGATGTCGGCCGGAGCTCCTACAATGAGCAGTTCTTC. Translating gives CASSVDVGRSSYNEQFF.

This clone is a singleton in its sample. This CDR3 is CASSLRQKISPLHF. The CDR3 bases are TGTGCCAGCAGTTTGCGGCAGAAGATATCACCCCTCCACTTT. The rearrangement joins TRBV6-2 or TRBV6-3 to TRBJ1-6; D remains ambiguous. Germline V gene data show CDR1 as MNHEY and CDR2 as SVGEGT. V was clipped by 4 bases and J by 10 bases, with 14 bases between them. CDR3 length equals 14 residues.

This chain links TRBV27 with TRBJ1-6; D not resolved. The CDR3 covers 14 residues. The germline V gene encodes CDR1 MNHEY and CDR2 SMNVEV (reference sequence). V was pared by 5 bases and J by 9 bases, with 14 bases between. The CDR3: CASSLGAGRSPLHF. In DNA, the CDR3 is TGTGCCAGCAGTCTTGGTGCAGGCCGTTCACCCCTCCACTTT.

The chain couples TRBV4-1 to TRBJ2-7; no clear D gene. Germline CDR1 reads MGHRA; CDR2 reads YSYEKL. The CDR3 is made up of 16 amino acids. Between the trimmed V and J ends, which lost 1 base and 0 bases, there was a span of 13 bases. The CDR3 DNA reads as TGCGCCAGCAGCCAAGTGGTGTCAGGAATCTCCTACGAGCAGTACTTC. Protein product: CASSQVVSGISYEQYF.

The CDR3: CASSQEDYRGSVVVNEQFF. CDR3 sequence (DNA): TGCGCCAGCAGCCAAGAGGATTACAGGGGATCGGTAGTTGTCAATGAGCAGTTCTTC. The chain joins TRBV4-1 to TRBJ2-1; 7 bases fit TRBD1. Germline V CDR1 and CDR2: MGHRA, YSYEKL. Trimming removed 0 bases from V and 6 bases from J; junction bases left unmatched: 17. The CDR3 loop spans 19 amino acids.

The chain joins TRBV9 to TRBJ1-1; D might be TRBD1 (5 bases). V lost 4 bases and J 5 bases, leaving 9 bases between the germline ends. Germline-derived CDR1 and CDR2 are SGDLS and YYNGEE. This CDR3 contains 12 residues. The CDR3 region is CASSPGETEAFF. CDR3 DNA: TGTGCCAGCAGCCCGGGGGAGACTGAAGCTTTCTTT.

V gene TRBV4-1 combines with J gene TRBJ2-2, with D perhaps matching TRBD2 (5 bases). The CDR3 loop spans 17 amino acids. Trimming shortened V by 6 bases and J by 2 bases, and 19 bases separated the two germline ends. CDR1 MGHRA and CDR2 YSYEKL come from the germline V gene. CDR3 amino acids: CASSLEGSGGNTGELFF. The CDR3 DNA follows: TGCGCCAGCAGTTTGGAAGGGAGCGGAGGAAACACCGGGGAGCTGTTTTTT.

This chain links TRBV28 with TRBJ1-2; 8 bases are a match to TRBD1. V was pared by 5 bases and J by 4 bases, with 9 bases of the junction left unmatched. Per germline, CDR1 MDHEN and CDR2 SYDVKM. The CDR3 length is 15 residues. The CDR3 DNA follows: TGTGCCAGCAGTCGTATTGGGACAGGCGCCTATGGCTACACCTTC. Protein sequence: CASSRIGTGAYGYTF.

The CDR3 DNA follows: TGTGCCAGCAGTAACCCAATCGGACAGGGTGGGTTCACCTTC. Translating it yields CASSNPIGQGGFTF. The V and J genes are TRBV28 and TRBJ1-2, with 8 bases matching TRBD1. The junction had 15 bases not matched to a gene; V was cut back by 5 bases and J by 13 bases. Germline CDR1 reads MDHEN; CDR2 reads SYDVKM. This CDR3 comprises 14 residues.

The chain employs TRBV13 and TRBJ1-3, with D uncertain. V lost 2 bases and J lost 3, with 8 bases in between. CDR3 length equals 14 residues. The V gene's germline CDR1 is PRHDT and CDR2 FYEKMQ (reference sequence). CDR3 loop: CASSLLSGGNTIYF. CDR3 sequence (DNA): TGTGCCAGCAGCTTACTTAGCGGTGGAAACACCATATATTTT. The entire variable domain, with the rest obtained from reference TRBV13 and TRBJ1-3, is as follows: AAGVIQSPRHLIKEKRETATLKCYPIPRHDTVYWYQQGPGQDPQFLISFYEKMQSDKGSIPDRFSAQQFSDYHSELNMSSLELGDSALYFCASSLLSGGNTIYFGEGSWLTVV.

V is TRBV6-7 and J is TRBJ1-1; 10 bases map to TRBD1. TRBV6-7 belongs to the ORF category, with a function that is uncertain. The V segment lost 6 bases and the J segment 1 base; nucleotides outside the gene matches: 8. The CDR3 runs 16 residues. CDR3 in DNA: TGTGCCAGCAGGCGGGACAGGGGCCCAAAGAACACTGAAGCTTTCTTT. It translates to CASRRDRGPKNTEAFF.

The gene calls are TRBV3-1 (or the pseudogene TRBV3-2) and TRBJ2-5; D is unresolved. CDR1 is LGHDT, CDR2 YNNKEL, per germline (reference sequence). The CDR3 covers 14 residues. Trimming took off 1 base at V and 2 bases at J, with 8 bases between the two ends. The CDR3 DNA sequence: TGTGCCAGCAGCCAAGCTGCCAGACAAGAGACCCAGTACTTC. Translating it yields CASSQAARQETQYF.

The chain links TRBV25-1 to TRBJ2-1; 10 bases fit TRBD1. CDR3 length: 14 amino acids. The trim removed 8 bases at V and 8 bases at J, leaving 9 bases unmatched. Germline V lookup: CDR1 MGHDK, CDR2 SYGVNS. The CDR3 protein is CASGDPGTGDEQFF. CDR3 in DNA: TGTGCCAGCGGGGATCCCGGGACAGGGGATGAGCAGTTCTTC.

In DNA form, the CDR3 reads TGTGCCAGCTCGGCGACGGGAAGATTAGAGACCCAGTACTTC. Translating gives CASSATGRLETQYF. The chain carries TRBV28 and TRBJ2-5; weak D call: TRBD2 (5 bases). The V gene's germline CDR1 is MDHEN and CDR2 SYDVKM. There are 14 residues in the CDR3. The germline V and J ends were trimmed by 8 bases and 4 bases, with 17 bases remaining between them. The full variable domain, in which reference TRBV28 and TRBJ2-5 provide the parts outside the CDR3, is DVKVTQSSRYLVKRTGEKVFLECVQDMDHENMFWYRQDPGLGLRLIYFSYDVKMKEKGDIPEGYSVSREKKERFSLILESASTNQTSMYLCASSATGRLETQYFGPGTRLLVL.

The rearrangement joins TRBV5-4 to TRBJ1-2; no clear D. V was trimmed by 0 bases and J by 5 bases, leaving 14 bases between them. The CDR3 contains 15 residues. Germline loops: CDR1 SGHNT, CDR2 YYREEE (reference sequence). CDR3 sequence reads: CASSLVQREGYGYTF. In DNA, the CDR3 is TGTGCCAGCAGCTTGGTACAGAGGGAGGGTTATGGCTACACCTTC.

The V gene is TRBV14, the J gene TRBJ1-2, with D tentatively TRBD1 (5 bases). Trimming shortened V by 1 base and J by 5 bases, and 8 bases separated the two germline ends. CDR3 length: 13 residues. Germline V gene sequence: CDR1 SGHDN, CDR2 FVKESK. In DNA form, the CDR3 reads TGTGCCAGCAGCCAAGCGAAGGGGTATGGCTACACCTTC. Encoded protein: CASSQAKGYGYTF. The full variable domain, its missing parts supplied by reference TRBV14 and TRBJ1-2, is EAGVTQFPSHSVIEKGQTVTLRCDPISGHDNLYWYRRVMGKEIKFLLHFVKESKQDESGMPNNRFLAERTGGTYSTLKVQPAELEDSGVYFCASSQAKGYGYTFGSGTRLTVV.